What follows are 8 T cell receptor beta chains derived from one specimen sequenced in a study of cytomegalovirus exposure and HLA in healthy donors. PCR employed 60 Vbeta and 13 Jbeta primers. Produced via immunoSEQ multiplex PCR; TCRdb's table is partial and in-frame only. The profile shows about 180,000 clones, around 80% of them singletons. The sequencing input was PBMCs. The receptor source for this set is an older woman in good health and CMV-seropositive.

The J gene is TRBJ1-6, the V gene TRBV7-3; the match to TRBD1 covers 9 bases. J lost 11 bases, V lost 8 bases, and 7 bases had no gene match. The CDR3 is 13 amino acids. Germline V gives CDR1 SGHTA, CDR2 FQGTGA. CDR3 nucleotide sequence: TGTGCCAGCTCCAGAGACAGGGGGGCACCCCTCCACTTT. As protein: CASSRDRGAPLHF.

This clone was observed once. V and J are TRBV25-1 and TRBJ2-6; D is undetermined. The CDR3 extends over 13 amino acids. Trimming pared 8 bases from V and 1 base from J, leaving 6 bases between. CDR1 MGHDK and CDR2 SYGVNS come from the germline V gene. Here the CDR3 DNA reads TGTGCCAGCTCTGTGTCTGGGGCCAACGTCCTGACTTTC. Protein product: CASSVSGANVLTF.

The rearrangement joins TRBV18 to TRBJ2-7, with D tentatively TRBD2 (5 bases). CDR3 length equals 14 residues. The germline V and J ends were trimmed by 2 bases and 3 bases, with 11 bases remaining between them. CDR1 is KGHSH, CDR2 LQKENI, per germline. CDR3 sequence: CASSPMEESYEQYF. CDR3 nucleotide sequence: TGTGCCAGCTCACCAATGGAGGAAAGCTACGAGCAGTACTTC.

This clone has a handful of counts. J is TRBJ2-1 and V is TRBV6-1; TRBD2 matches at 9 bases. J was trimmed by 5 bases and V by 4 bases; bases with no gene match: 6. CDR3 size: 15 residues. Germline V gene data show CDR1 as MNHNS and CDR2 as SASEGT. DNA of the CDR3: TGTGCCAGCAGTGGGAGGACTAGCGATAACAATGAGCAGTTCTTC. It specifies CASSGRTSDNNEQFF.

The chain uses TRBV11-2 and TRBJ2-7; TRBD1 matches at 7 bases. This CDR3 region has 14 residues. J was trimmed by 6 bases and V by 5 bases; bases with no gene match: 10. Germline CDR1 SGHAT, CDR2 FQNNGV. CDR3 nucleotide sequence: TGTGCCAGCAGCCAGGGGACAGTACGTAGCGAGCAGTACTTC. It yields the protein CASSQGTVRSEQYF.

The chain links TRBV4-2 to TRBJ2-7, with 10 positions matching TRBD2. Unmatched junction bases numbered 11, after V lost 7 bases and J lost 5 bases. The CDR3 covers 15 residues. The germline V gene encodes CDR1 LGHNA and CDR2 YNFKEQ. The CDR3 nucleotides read TGTGCCAGCACCCCGGAGCTAGCGGGAGAAGACGAGCAGTACTTC. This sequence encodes CASTPELAGEDEQYF.

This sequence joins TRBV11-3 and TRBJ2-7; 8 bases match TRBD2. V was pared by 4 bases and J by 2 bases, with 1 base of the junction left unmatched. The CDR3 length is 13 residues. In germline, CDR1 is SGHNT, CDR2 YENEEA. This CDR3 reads CASSWGLAYEQYF. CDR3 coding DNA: TGTGCCAGCAGCTGGGGACTAGCCTACGAGCAGTACTTC. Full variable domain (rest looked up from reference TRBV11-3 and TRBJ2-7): EAGVVQSPRYKIIEKKQPVAFWCNPISGHNTLYWYLQNLGQGPELLIRYENEEAVDDSQLPKDRFSAERLKGVDSTLKIQPAELGDSAVYLCASSWGLAYEQYFGPGTRLTVT.

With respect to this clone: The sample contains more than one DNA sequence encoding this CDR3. CDR3 sequence: CASSVGGGNTGELFF. In DNA form, the CDR3 reads TGTGCCAGCAGCGTCGGAGGGGGCAACACCGGGGAGCTGTTTTTT. The V call is TRBV9, the J call TRBJ2-2, with D possibly TRBD1 on 7 matching bases. V gave up 2 bases and J gave up 2 bases, with 10 bases separating them. Germline CDR1 SGDLS, CDR2 YYNGEE. The CDR3 contains 15 residues.